The rows below give T cell receptor beta chains drawn from one sample of a study of chemoradiotherapy in HPV16-positive cancers. Clones were sequenced by immunoSEQ multiplex PCR, and TCRdb holds only the in-frame ones, with some missing. The table records about 17,000 clones, around nine tenths of them present only once. This sample comprised blood, obtained from a patient who underwent chemoradiotherapy. Receptor source: a human donor with HPV-associated anogenital cancer. Both conserved end residues are trimmed from each CDR3. Each record gives: V gene, J gene, CDR3 protein.

TRBV4-3,TRBJ2-4,ASSQDPRQGSKNIQY
TRBV5-4,TRBJ2-3,AWDRGTDTQY
TRBV6-5,TRBJ1-1,ASRRDSLAEAF
TRBV5-1,TRBJ2-2,ASSLGPSSNTGELF
TRBV6-6,TRBJ1-4,ASVGGSYEKLF
TRBV7-9,TRBJ1-5,ASSPGREAISRRPQH
TRBV2,TRBJ1-1,ASTISGSTEAF
TRBV20-1,TRBJ2-1,SARQGYEQF
TRBV19,TRBJ1-1,ASQQGVGAF
TRBV5-4,TRBJ2-2,ASTGRSGSTGELF
TRBV28,TRBJ2-7,ASSFAGTGGYEQY
TRBV30,TRBJ1-1,AWSMFGAGTEAF
TRBV30,TRBJ2-6,AWSGSHLMANVLT
TRBV18,TRBJ2-2,ASSSKSGTGNTGELF
TRBV7-9,TRBJ2-1,ASSFAQRGGDNEQF
TRBV6-5,TRBJ2-7,ASSASSGGSYEQY
TRBV11-3,TRBJ2-3,ASSLDGTNTDTQY
TRBV7-2,TRBJ1-3,ASSLRRGTGNTIY
TRBV18,TRBJ2-5,ASSPRGTETQY
TRBV15,TRBJ2-5,ATSRAMGGAGEETQY
TRBV6-1,TRBJ1-2,ASSERKNYGYT
TRBV7-8,TRBJ2-1,ASSLGWGRVPLTGLYNEQF
TRBV6-5,TRBJ2-3,ASSAGLYGTQY
TRBV5-1,TRBJ1-4,ASSPGQGTTTNEKLF
TRBV11-3,TRBJ1-2,ASSLRVRGRGGYGYT
TRBV18,TRBJ1-1,ASSYGQGKTNTEAF
TRBV27,TRBJ1-6,ASSLRSSYNSPLH
TRBV7-6,TRBJ2-1,ASSPNTGTLGNEQF
TRBV6-5,TRBJ1-5,ASSYSPIQPQH
TRBV2,TRBJ2-3,ASKREGPGDTQY
TRBV5-1,TRBJ2-3,ASSPGSLSSTDTQY
TRBV7-9,TRBJ2-5,ASSSPTETQY
TRBV10-3,TRBJ2-1,AIRVAGGPGNEQF
TRBV5-1,TRBJ2-3,ASRLAGGITDTQY
TRBV9,TRBJ1-5,ASSVTGASNQPQH
TRBV6-5,TRBJ1-3,ASSYGGALSGNTIY